The 24 T cell receptor beta chains below were found in one sample sequenced in a study of tumor and adjacent non-tumor tissue in lung cancer. Three rounds of nested PCR, following a modified ARM-PCR protocol, produced the TCRbeta library. TCRdb reanalysed the multiplex PCR reads using MiXCR and keeps one entry per CDR3 protein. The sample has fewer than 100,000 distinct CDR3 sequences; approximately 77% are singletons. This sample's RNA came from whole unsorted tissue. Material: lung tumor tissue. The source is a woman aged 40-49 years with non-small cell lung cancer.

Comment on this clonotype: One junction end disagrees with the germline gene, perhaps due to a read error. This rearrangement joins TRBV6-1 to TRBJ2-3; D is unclear. This CDR3 has 14 amino acids. The germline V gene has CDR1 MNHNS and CDR2 SASEGT. The CDR3 sequence: CASSALGCADTQYF. The CDR3, as DNA: TGTGCCAGCAGTGCCTTAGGGTGTGCAGATACGCAATATTTT.

The CDR3 DNA follows: TGTGCCAACAGTCTCTCTGTGCCGCCTAGCGGGAGGGCCTCCACCTTTGAGCAGTACTTC. Encoded protein: CANSLSVPPSGRASTFEQYF. The chain has TRBV11-2 and TRBJ2-7; TRBD2 agrees at 12 bases. Germline V lookup: CDR1 SGHAT, CDR2 FQNNGV. The V segment lost 10 bases and the J segment 7 bases; nucleotides outside the gene matches: 29. The CDR3 is made up of 20 amino acids.

Concerning this clonotype: The CDR3 ends on some other residue instead of the conserved phenylalanine or tryptophan, so this is likely a read error. The chain is built from TRBV6-6 and TRBJ1-4; D gene ambiguous. Germline CDR1 is MNHNY and CDR2 is SVGAGI (reference sequence). CDR3 size: 13 residues. CDR3 sequence (DNA): TGTGCCAGTGGTCGCAAGATGAATGACAAACTGTTTTCT. Amino acids: CASGRKMNDKLFS.

This clonotype was observed a few times. A much larger clonotype is one base distant, so this may be a read error. The chain carries TRBV6-6 and TRBJ2-4, with 9 nucleotides matching TRBD1. Germline V CDR1 and CDR2: MNHNY, SVGAGI (reference sequence). The CDR3 has 15 amino acids. The CDR3 sequence is CASIGTGKTKDIQYF. The CDR3 nucleotides are TGTGCCAGCATCGGGACAGGGAAAACCAAAGACATTCAGTACTTC.

Note on this clonotype: The CDR3 does not end in the conserved phenylalanine or tryptophan, so this is likely a read error. The gene calls are TRBV11-2 and TRBJ1-1; D remains unclear. The CDR3 runs 12 residues. The V gene's germline CDR1 is SGHAT and CDR2 FQNNGV. Trimming shortened V by 4 bases and J by 8 bases, and 11 bases separated the two germline ends. The CDR3 DNA sequence: TGTGCCAGCAGCTCGAGACATTCAGAAGCTTTCCTT. It codes for CASSSRHSEAFL.

The rearrangement uses TRBV2 and TRBJ2-3; unclear D gene. Germline V gene data show CDR1 as SNHLY and CDR2 as FYNNEI. The length of the CDR3 is 13 residues. V lost 4 bases to trimming and J lost 3 bases, with 8 bases between them. CDR3 nucleotide sequence: TGTGCCAGCAGTGCAAGGGAAACAGATACGCAGTATTTT. Protein product: CASSARETDTQYF.

About this clonotype itself: One end of the junction is discordant with germline, which a read error may explain. V and J are TRBV5-1 and TRBJ2-5; D is undetermined. Germline lookup yields CDR1 SGHRS and CDR2 YFSETQ. The CDR3 extends over 14 amino acids. CDR3 loop: CANSFGTVQETQYF. The CDR3 coding sequence is TGCGCCAACAGCTTCGGAACTGTTCAAGAGACCCAGTACTTC.

In regard to this clonotype: Given a much more abundant clone one base away, this may be a read error. The J gene is TRBJ2-1, the V gene TRBV24-1; 15 bases fit TRBD2. Germline values: CDR1 KGHDR, CDR2 SFDVKD. The CDR3 consists of 14 residues. The V gene end was trimmed by 12 bases and the J gene end by 9 bases; junction bases not matched to a gene: 8. CDR3 DNA sequence: TGTGCCTCCGGGACTAGCGGGGGGTTGGTTGAGCAGTTCTTC. It encodes CASGTSGGLVEQFF.

This clonotype was detected many times. This chain connects TRBV28 to TRBJ1-5; D unclear. The CDR3 sequence is 16 residues long. The germline V gene encodes CDR1 MDHEN and CDR2 SYDVKM. Trimming removed 2 bases from V and 3 bases from J, with 14 bases in between. In DNA, the CDR3 is TGTGCCAGCAGTTTAGCTGGCGGACGTAACAATCAGCCCCAGCATTTT. Protein: CASSLAGGRNNQPQHF.

Comments on this clonotype: One end of the junction does not line up with germline, which may come from a read error. This chain connects TRBV4-2 to TRBJ2-4; possibly TRBD1 or TRBD2 for D (6 bases each). The CDR3 has 18 residues. Per the germline V gene, CDR1 is LGHNA and CDR2 is YNFKEQ. The CDR3 DNA sequence: TGTGCCAGCAGTTCATCATGGACAGATAGCGGAGCCAAAAACATTCAGTACTTT. Protein product: CASSSSWTDSGAKNIQYF.

This clonotype was seen once. J is TRBJ2-2 and V is TRBV11-2; D not certain. V dropped 2 bases and J dropped 6 bases, with 10 bases sitting between them. Germline CDR1 is SGHAT and CDR2 is FQNNGV. The CDR3 is 14 residues long. The CDR3 DNA is TGTGCCAGCAGCTTAAATATAAGGGCCGGGGAGCTGTTTTTT. This sequence encodes CASSLNIRAGELFF. Complete variable domain (other parts from reference TRBV11-2 and TRBJ2-2): EAGVAQSPRYKIIEKRQSVAFWCNPISGHATLYWYQQILGQGPKLLIQFQNNGVVDDSQLPKDRFSAERLKGVDSTLKIQPAKLEDSAVYLCASSLNIRAGELFFGEGSRLTVL.

Comments on this clonotype: This may be a read error, as it is one base from a much larger clone. The CDR3 end shows no conserved phenylalanine or tryptophan, and so a read error is likely. The rearrangement uses TRBV20-1 and TRBJ2-7; D gene uncertain. CDR3 length: 11 amino acids. Trimming took off 7 bases at V and 1 base at J, with 8 bases between the two ends. From germline, CDR1 is DFQATT and CDR2 SNEGSKA (reference sequence). Here the CDR3 reads CSGVKSYEQYL. For the CDR3, the DNA is TGCAGTGGGGTGAAATCCTACGAGCAGTACCTC.

A word on this clonotype: The germline gene is not matched at one end of the junction; a read error may be the cause. V is TRBV29-1 and J is TRBJ2-2; tentative D call: TRBD2 (6 bases). Germline lookup yields CDR1 SQVTM and CDR2 ANQGSEA. CDR3 length equals 16 residues. The CDR3 here is CSVTGSLGVSGGELIF. Written as DNA, the CDR3 is TGCAGCGTTACTGGTTCTCTGGGGGTGTCCGGCGGGGAGCTGATTTTT.

This clonotype was observed a handful of times. The J gene is TRBJ2-3, the V gene TRBV5-4; 11 nucleotides match TRBD1. This CDR3 contains 14 residues. The germline V gene encodes CDR1 SGHNT and CDR2 YYREEE (reference sequence). With V trimmed by 9 bases and J by 6 bases, 9 bases remained unmatched. This chain's CDR3 is CANSLGQGVDTQYF. CDR3 DNA sequence: TGTGCCAACAGTTTGGGACAGGGGGTCGATACGCAGTATTTT. The complete variable domain, with remaining parts taken from reference TRBV5-4 and TRBJ2-3, reads ETGVTQSPTHLIKTRGQQVTLRCSSQSGHNTVSWYQQALGQGPQFIFQYYREEENGRGNFPPRFSGLQFPNYSSELNVNALELDDSALYLCANSLGQGVDTQYFGPGTRLTVL.

This clonotype was detected only a few times. The conserved closing phenylalanine or tryptophan is absent in this CDR3, likely reflecting a read error. The chain links TRBV6-5 to TRBJ1-5; 7 nucleotides match TRBD1. The CDR3 has 15 amino acids. In germline, CDR1 is MNHEY, CDR2 SVGAGI. CDR3 region: CASSSTTGVDQPQHL. The CDR3 bases are TGTGCTAGCAGTTCAACAACAGGGGTTGATCAGCCCCAGCATTTG.

The rearrangement uses TRBV11-3 and TRBJ2-7; D perhaps matches TRBD2 (5 bases). There are 14 residues in the CDR3. Germline V gene data show CDR1 as SGHNT and CDR2 as YENEEA. V shed 9 bases and J shed 0 bases, with 15 bases lying between them. As DNA, the CDR3 is TGTGCCAGTAGCCCCGGACGGGGCTCCTACGAGCAGTACTTC. It translates to CASSPGRGSYEQYF.

To note about this clonotype: At one of its ends the junction is not consistent with the germline gene, which may arise from a read error. The V call is TRBV10-3, the J call TRBJ2-7; 10 bases match TRBD1. Germline lookup yields CDR1 ENHRY and CDR2 SYGVKD. The CDR3 consists of 18 residues. CDR3 DNA sequence: TGTGCCATCAGTGAGCCCACATCCGGGACAGGGGTTTCCTACGATCAGTACTTC. Translating it yields CAISEPTSGTGVSYDQYF.

This clonotype showed up just a few times. The chain carries TRBV6-4 and TRBJ2-3, with D possibly TRBD2 on 7 matching bases. The CDR3 runs 14 residues. V gave up 3 bases and J gave up 1 base, with 8 bases separating them. Germline V CDR1 and CDR2: MRHNA, SNTAGT. This CDR3 reads CASSEGGGTDTQYF. CDR3 bases: TGTGCCAGCAGTGAAGGGGGGGGCACAGATACGCAGTATTTT.

This chain joins TRBV29-1 and TRBJ1-2; no clear D gene. The CDR3 is 10 amino acids. CDR1 is SQVTM, CDR2 ANQGSEA, per germline. Trimming left V 7 bases short and J 10 bases short, with 13 bases between. CDR3 region: CSAVSSVYTF. The CDR3 DNA reads as TGCAGCGCTGTATCGAGTGTCTACACCTTC.

Points on this clonotype: One end of the junction does not line up with germline, which may come from a read error. The rearrangement joins TRBV6-6 to TRBJ2-5, with D possibly matching TRBD1 (6 bases). CDR3 size: 15 residues. CDR1 is MNHNY and CDR2 is SVGAGI in the germline V gene (reference sequence). CDR3 sequence: CAIRRRDRSQGTQYF. CDR3 in DNA: TGTGCCATCAGACGACGTGACAGGTCCCAAGGGACCCAGTACTTC.

On this clonotype itself: No conserved phenylalanine or tryptophan is present at the end of the CDR3, so a read error is the likely explanation. The chain links TRBV11-2 to TRBJ1-6; D is unclear. This CDR3 has 14 residues. Trimming removed 8 bases at V and 4 bases at J, with 12 bases between. The germline CDR1 and CDR2 sequences are SGHAT and FQNNGV. The CDR3 is CASSGGAYNSPLHY. As DNA, the CDR3 is TGTGCCAGCTCAGGCGGCGCGTATAATTCACCCCTCCACTAT.

This clonotype was recorded only once. Given the absence of the conserved phenylalanine or tryptophan at the CDR3 end, a read error is likely. The V call is TRBV11-2, the J call TRBJ2-1; 10 nucleotides line up with TRBD2. V lost 4 bases to trimming and J lost 10 bases; unmatched junction nucleotides: 19. The CDR3 has 18 residues. Germline CDR1 SGHAT, CDR2 FQNNGV. CDR3 sequence (DNA): TGTGCCAGCAGCTCACGCATCGTAACTAGCGGGGTACTAAGGGAGCAGTTCCTC. It is translated as CASSSRIVTSGVLREQFL.

This clonotype was seen a handful of times. This sequence joins TRBV11-2 and TRBJ2-1, with 12 bases identical to TRBD2. Germline-derived CDR1 and CDR2 are SGHAT and FQNNGV. The CDR3 sequence is 15 residues long. The CDR3: CISSLGSGLAGEQFF. DNA for the CDR3: TGTATCAGCAGCTTAGGATCGGGACTAGCGGGTGAGCAGTTCTTC.

As concerns this clonotype: The junction departs from germline at one end; a sequencing error may be responsible. The gene calls are TRBV5-1 and TRBJ2-1; D perhaps matches TRBD1 (5 bases). The germline V gene encodes CDR1 SGHRS and CDR2 YFSETQ. There are 15 residues in the CDR3. The CDR3 sequence: CASGLTSPRADGQFF. CDR3 in DNA: TGCGCCAGCGGCTTAACCAGCCCCAGGGCCGATGGGCAGTTCTTC.